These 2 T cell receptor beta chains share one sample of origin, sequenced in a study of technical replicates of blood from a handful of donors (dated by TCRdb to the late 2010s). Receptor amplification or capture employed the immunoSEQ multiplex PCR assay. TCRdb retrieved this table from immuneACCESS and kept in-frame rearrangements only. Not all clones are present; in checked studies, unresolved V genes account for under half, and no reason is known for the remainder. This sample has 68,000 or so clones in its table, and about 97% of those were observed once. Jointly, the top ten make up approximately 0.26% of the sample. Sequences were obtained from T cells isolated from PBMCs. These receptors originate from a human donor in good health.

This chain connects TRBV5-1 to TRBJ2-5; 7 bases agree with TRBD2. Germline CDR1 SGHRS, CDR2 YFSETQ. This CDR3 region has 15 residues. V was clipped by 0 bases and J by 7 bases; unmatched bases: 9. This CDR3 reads CASSLALAEAGTQYF. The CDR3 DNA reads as TGCGCCAGCAGCTTGGCGCTAGCGGAAGCAGGGACCCAGTACTTC. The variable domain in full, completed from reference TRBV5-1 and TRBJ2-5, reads KAGVTQTPRYLIKTRGQQVTLSCSPISGHRSVSWYQQTPGQGLQFLFEYFSETQRNKGNFPGRFSGRQFSNSRSEMNVSTLELGDSALYLCASSLALAEAGTQYFGPGTRLLVL.

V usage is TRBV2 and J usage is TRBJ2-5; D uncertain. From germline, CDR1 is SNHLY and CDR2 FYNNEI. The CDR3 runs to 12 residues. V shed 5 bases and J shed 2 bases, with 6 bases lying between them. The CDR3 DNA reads TGTGCCAGCAGTTATCTTCAAGAGACCCAGTACTTC. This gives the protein CASSYLQETQYF.